This T cell receptor (beta chain) was sequenced for a study of blood T cell repertoires in COVID-19 (dated by TCRdb to the early 2020s). As for the study more broadly: Samples covering the acute and convalescent phases of COVID-19 were provided by collaborators in the United States, Italy and Spain. The material from the prospective study consisted of cDNA or gDNA derived from T cells, B-cell-depleted T cells, or PBMCs. The dataset comprised deeply sampled blood TCRbeta repertoires from subjects exposed to, actively infected with, or recovered from COVID-19. The repertoires were released in a freely available public database intended as a resource for research on the immune response to SARS-CoV-2. The samples were drawn from the first 160 participants of the ongoing ImmuneRACE study and from over a thousand subjects provided by 6 global collaborators. Sample metadata almost always included a de-identified subject ID, COVID-19 status, age in years and sex. Where available, HLA class I and class II types were taken from metadata supplied by the sample provider and were not determined by assay-based typing. Overall study results and their limits: Clinical and demographic metadata were provided uncurated, with the amount varying by source and participant.

Notes on this clone: What this receptor recognizes is not known. Germline and junction disagree at one end, which may indicate a read error.

Collaborating institutions collected whole blood in K2EDTA tubes following their own protocols. For TCRbeta analysis, collaborators shipped samples in one of three forms: frozen whole blood, isolated PBMCs, or DNA extracted from either of those sample types. TCRbeta CDR3 regions were amplified from genomic DNA by means of the immunoSEQ Assay, a bias-controlled multiplex PCR. The original pipeline was this. Nucleated cell counts per sample were estimated from amplification of reference gene primers within the assay. To quantify the absolute abundance of each unique TCRbeta CDR3 rearrangement, sequence reads were collapsed and filtered. For each sample, productive Simpson clonality was calculated as the square root of Simpson's diversity index over productive rearrangements. Drawn from immuneACCESS, this table holds only the in-frame rearrangements with V and J called that TCRdb kept. Clones are partly lost; checked studies trace under half to an unresolved V gene and leave the rest unexplained. V and J calls and clone size are given by that table; D and trimming were obtained from the DNA. The sample has 45,000 to 60,000 clones on record, roughly four fifths of them singletons. The ten largest clones add up to about 1.8% of the sample.

The germline V gene (reference sequence) provides CDR1 SSHAT and CDR2 FNYEAQ. Inclusive of the bounding cysteine and phenylalanine, the CDR3 is 15 residues long. Of all the DNA, just the CDR3 is kept, 45 bases in frame from base 1. The chain joins TRBV7-7 to TRBJ2-2; TRBD1 lines up with 10 middle nucleotides. The receptor was derived from a woman in her sixties or seventies with acute or convalescent COVID-19. What was sequenced was peripheral blood. Here the CDR3 is given as CASSSGTGEAGELFF. The nucleotide sequence reads TGTGCTAGCAGCTCAGGGACAGGGGAGGCCGGGGAGCTGTTTTTT. Joined to the reference TRBV7-7 and TRBJ2-2 proteins, this CDR3 gives the full variable domain: GAGVSQSPRYKVTKRGQDVTLRCDPISSHATLYWYQQALGQGPEFLTYFNYEAQPDKSGLPSDRFSAERPEGSISTLTIQRTEQRDSAMYRCASSSGTGEAGELFFGEGSRLTVL.